Listed below are T cell receptor beta chains from one sample, sequenced in a study of monozygotic twins with inflammatory bowel disease. TCRdb reanalyzed the 5' RACE reads, giving one entry per CDR3 protein sequence and no DNA. This table lists about 140,000 distinct CDR3 sequences. Material: blood. These receptors all stem from a human donor with ulcerative colitis or Crohn's disease, or a healthy co-twin of an affected twin (not recorded which). Both conserved end residues are part of each CDR3. The order of the fields is J gene, V gene, CDR3 protein.

>TRBJ1-2|TRBV4-3
CASSQDRVRENGSTF
>TRBJ2-7|TRBV6-2/TRBV6-3
CASSTPVSGTGSSYEQYF
>TRBJ1-1|TRBV7-6
CASSLAQNTEAFF
>TRBJ1-1|TRBV7-2
CASSLGVAEAFF
>TRBJ2-5|TRBV15
CATSRFGDYDETQYF
>TRBJ1-2|TRBV18
CASSMTSVDGYTF
>TRBJ1-4|TRBV2
CASSGTTTNEKLFF
>TRBJ2-7|TRBV5-1
CASSLEAVIQEQYF
>TRBJ1-2|TRBV5-6
CASSLLERDYGYTF
>TRBJ2-5|TRBV29-1
CSGETGWETQYF
>TRBJ2-1|TRBV18
CASSPQRDRGPYNEQFF
>TRBJ1-1|TRBV5-1
CASSLEQGGTEAFF
>TRBJ2-3|TRBV19
CASNRDSYTDTQYF
>TRBJ1-1|TRBV25-1
CASSESPGTENTEAFF
>TRBJ1-2|TRBV27
CASSLNRVEGYTF
>TRBJ2-4|TRBV5-6
CASNSRGKNIQYF
>TRBJ2-7|TRBV18
CASSPTGQDPYEQYF
>TRBJ1-1|TRBV12-2
CASRLALPGTNTEAFF
>TRBJ2-3|TRBV5-4
CASSDREGGTDTQYF
>TRBJ2-2|TRBV20-1
CSATYTEGNTGELFF
>TRBJ2-5|TRBV7-2
CASSLTGLSSETQYF
>TRBJ1-2|TRBV20-1
CSARDWGAAGYTF
>TRBJ2-2|TRBV5-1
CASSLFEGGHIMSGELFF
>TRBJ2-3|TRBV5-1
CASSLEVSGRGTDTQYF
>TRBJ2-7|TRBV4-2
CASSQEWLEYEQYF
>TRBJ2-3|TRBV7-3
CASSLGQGTPSTDTQYF